The 19 T cell receptor beta chains listed next were all sequenced from one sample in a study of blood T cells in healthy people across ages. Primers used in a second PCR of roughly 6 to 12 cycles were a sample-barcoded 5' primer and a J-beta primer mix. TCRdb passed the 5' RACE reads through MiXCR, listing each CDR3 protein once. The sample holds about 730,000 distinct CDR3 sequences, approximately 39% seen once. The sequenced material came from blood. The source of these receptors is a woman in her fifties or sixties in good health.

The V and J genes are TRBV13 and TRBJ2-5, with 8 bases that match TRBD1. Germline CDR1 PRHDT, CDR2 FYEKMQ (reference sequence). J was trimmed by 5 bases and V by 1 base; bases with no gene match: 3. The CDR3 covers 14 residues. CDR3 sequence (DNA): TGTGCCAGCAGCTTAGTCGACAGGGGCGAGACCCAGTACTTC. Encoded protein: CASSLVDRGETQYF.

The chain uses TRBV3-1 and TRBJ2-7; the D is unclear. This CDR3 has 13 residues. Between the trimmed V and J ends, which lost 2 bases and 4 bases, there was a span of 9 bases. The V gene's germline CDR1 is LGHDT and CDR2 YNNKEL (reference sequence). This CDR3 is CASSQMSLYEQYF. CDR3 sequence (DNA): TGTGCCAGCAGCCAAATGTCCTTATACGAGCAGTACTTC.

The table lists this clonotype with a few counts. The chain recombines TRBV3-1 with TRBJ2-1; TRBD1 matches at 9 bases. There are 14 residues in the CDR3. Germline CDR1 reads LGHDT; CDR2 reads YNNKEL (reference sequence). J was trimmed by 6 bases and V by 5 bases; bases with no gene match: 5. CDR3 sequence reads: CASSAGTGTNEQFF. The CDR3 region has the DNA TGTGCCAGCAGCGCCGGGACAGGGACCAATGAGCAGTTCTTC.

The chain carries TRBV27 and TRBJ1-3, with 7 positions matching TRBD1. From germline, CDR1 is MNHEY and CDR2 SMNVEV (reference sequence). V trimming: 2 bases; J trimming: 2 bases; junction bases outside the gene matches: 0. This CDR3 is built from 14 residues. The CDR3 region has the DNA TGTGCCAGCAGTTTAACAGGGGCTGGAAACACCATATATTTT. This codes for CASSLTGAGNTIYF.

This clonotype was counted at least ten times. This rearrangement joins TRBV20-1 to TRBJ2-3, with 8 bases that match TRBD2. The germline gives CDR1 DFQATT, CDR2 SNEGSKA (reference sequence). The CDR3 is made up of 14 amino acids. After removal of 5 bases from V and 4 bases from J, the junction contained 8 bases not matched to a gene. CDR3 bases: TGCAGTGCTCTCGATACTAGCGGACCAGATACGCAGTATTTT. Translated, it gives CSALDTSGPDTQYF.

This clonotype was counted a few times. The rearrangement joins TRBV10-3 to TRBJ2-1; TRBD1 might be the D (6 bases). The CDR3 runs to 15 residues. V gave up 3 bases and J gave up 5 bases, with 14 bases separating them. Germline assignment: CDR1 ENHRY and CDR2 SYGVKD. CDR3 in amino acids: CAISDKTGGDNEQFF. CDR3 nucleotide sequence: TGTGCCATCAGTGATAAGACAGGTGGGGACAATGAGCAGTTCTTC.

The CDR3 spells CASSQDRTTNGGSNEQFF. The CDR3 bases are TGTGCCAGCAGCCAAGATCGGACGACTAACGGGGGTTCCAATGAGCAGTTCTTC. The rearrangement links TRBV14 to TRBJ2-1, with D possibly TRBD2 on 6 matching bases. Germline-derived CDR1 and CDR2 are SGHDN and FVKESK. Trimming stripped 0 bases from V and 6 bases from J, with 21 bases between. This CDR3 is 18 amino acids long.

Here the CDR3 DNA reads TGCAGCGTTGAAAAACAGGGGGATGTATACATTCAGTACTTC. Translated: CSVEKQGDVYIQYF. The genes are TRBV29-1 and TRBJ2-5, with 8 bases identical to TRBD1. The tail of the sequence fits TRBJ2-4 better, so the J call may be wrong. This CDR3 region has 14 residues. CDR1 and CDR2 (germline): SQVTM, ANQGSEA.

This clonotype showed up just a few times. The chain recombines TRBV20-1 with TRBJ2-1; D tentatively reads TRBD1 or TRBD2 (6 bases each). The germline gives CDR1 DFQATT, CDR2 SNEGSKA (reference sequence). The CDR3 sequence is 16 residues long. The V and J ends lost 5 bases and 0 bases respectively, with 17 bases between them. The CDR3 sequence is CSALSYSGASYNEQFF. CDR3 DNA sequence: TGCAGTGCTTTGTCCTACTCGGGGGCCTCCTACAATGAGCAGTTCTTC.

The chain has TRBV29-1 and TRBJ2-3; 10 bases fit TRBD2. This CDR3 is 15 amino acids long. The V gene's germline CDR1 is SQVTM and CDR2 ANQGSEA. After removal of 2 bases from V and 3 bases from J, the junction contained 5 bases not matched to a gene. The CDR3 nucleotides read TGCAGCGTTGAATTAATAGCGGGGGGAACAGATACGCAGTATTTT. Protein sequence: CSVELIAGGTDTQYF.

V is TRBV2 and J is TRBJ2-3; D is uncertain. V was pared by 0 bases and J by 2 bases, with 12 bases between. CDR1 is SNHLY, CDR2 FYNNEI, per germline. The CDR3 spans 16 residues. The CDR3 reads CASSEALRRVTDTQYF. The DNA of the CDR3 is TGTGCCAGCAGTGAAGCGCTTCGACGGGTCACAGATACGCAGTATTTT.

The rearrangement uses TRBV5-1 and TRBJ2-1; D ambiguous. The J call may not be correct, given that the DNA end is closer to TRBJ2-7. CDR1 is SGHRS and CDR2 is YFSETQ in the germline V gene. CDR3 length: 16 residues. The CDR3 nucleotides are TGCGCCAGCAGCTTGAAGTCCCAGGAAAACTACAATGAGCAGTACTTC. As protein: CASSLKSQENYNEQYF.

CDR3 coding DNA: TGCAGTGCTAGAGCAGGGGGGATAGCCAAAAACATTCAGTACTTC. It specifies CSARAGGIAKNIQYF. V usage is TRBV20-1 and J usage is TRBJ2-4; a weak D match, TRBD1 (7 bases). The germline V and J ends were trimmed by 1 base and 0 bases, with 10 bases remaining between them. Per germline, CDR1 DFQATT and CDR2 SNEGSKA (reference sequence). This CDR3 comprises 15 residues.

This chain links TRBV7-9 with TRBJ1-5; unclear D gene. The CDR3 is 16 residues long. V lost 0 bases to trimming and J lost 3 bases, with 12 bases between them. CDR1 and CDR2 from the germline V gene are SEHNR and FQNEAQ (reference sequence). CDR3 in amino acids: CASSLAVGRYNQPQHF. As DNA, the CDR3 is TGTGCCAGCAGCTTAGCGGTGGGCAGGTACAATCAGCCCCAGCATTTT.

The V and J genes are TRBV24-1 and TRBJ2-2; 7 bases map to TRBD1. The CDR3 runs to 12 residues. J was trimmed by 6 bases and V by 10 bases; bases with no gene match: 4. From germline, CDR1 is KGHDR and CDR2 SFDVKD. The CDR3 here is CATTGVAGELFF. CDR3 in DNA: TGTGCCACAACAGGGGTCGCCGGGGAGCTGTTTTTT.

This clonotype was seen many times. V and J are TRBV20-1 and TRBJ2-7, with TRBD1 as a possible D gene (6 bases). CDR3 length equals 10 residues. The ends were cut back, 7 bases at V and 5 bases at J, with 9 bases in the middle. Germline V gene data show CDR1 as DFQATT and CDR2 as SNEGSKA (reference sequence). The CDR3 nucleotides are TGCAGTGTCACAGGGAACGAGCAGTACTTC. It encodes CSVTGNEQYF.

This clonotype was seen a few times. The chain employs TRBV7-2 and TRBJ2-3; the match to TRBD2 covers 7 bases. The germline V gene encodes CDR1 SGHTA and CDR2 FQGNSA. This CDR3 comprises 15 residues. V was clipped by 5 bases and J by 3 bases; unmatched bases: 8. The DNA of the CDR3 is TGTGCCAGCAGCGCATATGGACTAGTAACAGATACGCAGTATTTT. Its protein is CASSAYGLVTDTQYF.

This clonotype was seen more than once but under ten times. V gene TRBV7-2 combines with J gene TRBJ1-5; 8 bases match TRBD1. J lost 3 bases, V lost 7 bases, and 11 bases had no gene match. The germline V gene encodes CDR1 SGHTA and CDR2 FQGNSA. This CDR3 spans 16 amino acids. CDR3 residues: CASTLIDRGNNQPQHF. The CDR3, as DNA: TGTGCCAGCACCCTAATAGACAGGGGAAACAATCAGCCCCAGCATTTT.

This clonotype came up once. CDR3 nucleotides: TGTGCCAGCAGCCCCCCAGCGGGGGGGCTCTACAATGAGCAGTTCTTC. It encodes CASSPPAGGLYNEQFF. V is TRBV6-2 or TRBV6-3 and J is TRBJ2-1; 10 positions match TRBD2. CDR3 length equals 16 residues. Germline-derived CDR1 and CDR2 are MNHEY and SVGEGT. J gave up 3 bases and V 6 bases, and 8 bases lay outside the gene matches.